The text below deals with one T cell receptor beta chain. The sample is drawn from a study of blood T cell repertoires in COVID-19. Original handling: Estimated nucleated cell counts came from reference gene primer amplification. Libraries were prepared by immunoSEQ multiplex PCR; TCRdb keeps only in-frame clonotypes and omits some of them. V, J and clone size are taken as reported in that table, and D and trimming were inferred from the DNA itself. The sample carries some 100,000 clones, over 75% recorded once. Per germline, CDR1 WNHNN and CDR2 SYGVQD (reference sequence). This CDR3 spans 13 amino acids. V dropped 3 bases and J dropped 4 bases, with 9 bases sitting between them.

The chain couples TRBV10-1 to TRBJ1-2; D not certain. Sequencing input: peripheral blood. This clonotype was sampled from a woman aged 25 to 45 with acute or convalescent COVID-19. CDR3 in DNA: TGCGCCAGCAGTGATACGGCAGGCTATGGCTACACCTTC. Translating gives CASSDTAGYGYTF.